The present entry profiles one T cell receptor (beta chain) with its context. Per the original methods: Estimates of nucleated cell counts were drawn from the amplification of reference gene primers. Profiled with immunoSEQ multiplex PCR; TCRdb holds only in-frame clones, not every one. V, J and clone size derive from that table, while D and trimming were established from the DNA sequence. This table holds roughly 250,000 clones, 85% to 90% found once. Germline assignment: CDR1 LGHDT and CDR2 YNNKEL (reference sequence). With V trimmed by 4 bases and J by 7 bases, 6 bases remained unmatched. The CDR3 spans 14 residues. This entry belongs to a study of blood T cell repertoires in COVID-19. Whole-study context: Sites across the United States, Italy and Spain contributed samples from acute and convalescent COVID-19. The analysed material was cDNA or gDNA that came from T cells, B-cell-depleted T cells, or PBMCs.

Sequenced sample: peripheral blood. This TCR derives from a woman aged 40 to 50 with acute or convalescent COVID-19. The chain uses TRBV3-1 (or the pseudogene TRBV3-2) and TRBJ2-5; 10 bases match TRBD2. The CDR3: CASSRSGGEGTQYF. The CDR3 DNA follows: TGTGCCAGCAGCCGAAGCGGGGGGGAGGGGACCCAGTACTTC.